The sample holds one count of the clone carrying this T cell receptor (beta chain). The sample belongs to a study of neoadjuvant anti-PD-1 for oral cavity cancer. The V gene end was trimmed by 3 bases and the J gene end by 6 bases; junction bases not matched to a gene: 8. CDR1 and CDR2 from the germline V gene are SGHRS and YFSETQ. This CDR3 is 14 amino acids long. The sample's time point: after neoadjuvant nivolumab, at surgical resection. Assay used: immunoSEQ multiplex PCR; TCRdb lists only in-frame clones, some missing. The sample has over 7,000 clones; around 74% are singletons. The chain employs TRBV5-1 and TRBJ2-7, with TRBD1 identical over 8 bases. The origin of this receptor is a person aged 35-79 years with oral cavity squamous cell carcinoma. Material: PBMCs, obtained after nivolumab (anti-PD-1) treatment. CDR3 amino acids: CASSSTGEWFEQYF. The CDR3 DNA sequence: TGCGCCAGCAGCTCGACAGGGGAATGGTTCGAGCAGTACTTC.